These T cell receptor beta chains were read from a single sample in a study of blood T cell repertoires in COVID-19. Profiled with immunoSEQ multiplex PCR; TCRdb holds only in-frame clones, not every one. The sample shows roughly 130,000 clones, over 75% of them seen only once. The source material was peripheral blood. The receptors were gathered from a woman aged 60-75 years with acute or convalescent COVID-19. Both conserved end residues are part of each CDR3. A D gene is named only where the DNA matches it firmly. Size is stated for part of the rows, as once, few or many counts, or as a class when the clone is expanded.

CDR3aa	CDR3nt	d_gene	j_gene	v_gene	abundance
CASSESGQKWGTNEKLFF	TGTGCCAGCAGTGAATCCGGACAGAAATGGGGAACTAATGAAAAACTGTTTTTT	-	TRBJ1-4	TRBV25-1	-
CAISEPSGRADEQYF	TGTGCCATCAGTGAGCCTAGCGGGAGGGCCGACGAGCAGTACTTC	TRBD2	TRBJ2-7	TRBV10-3	-
CAIGLTSYNEQFF	TGTGCCATCGGCCTTACCTCCTACAATGAGCAGTTCTTC	-	TRBJ2-1	TRBV10-3	few
CASSLRVGAFF	TGTGCCAGCAGCTTAAGAGTTGGTGCTTTCTTT	-	TRBJ1-1	TRBV5-8	-
CASSHSGLAGSNEQFF	TGTGCCAGCAGCCACTCGGGACTAGCGGGATCTAATGAGCAGTTCTTC	TRBD2	TRBJ2-1	TRBV4-2	-
CASSQLAGDPRNEQFF	TGCGCCAGCAGCCAACTAGCGGGAGACCCCAGAAATGAGCAGTTCTTC	TRBD2	TRBJ2-1	TRBV4-1	-
CSVGGGNEQFF	TGCAGCGTTGGAGGAGGAAATGAGCAGTTCTTC	-	TRBJ2-1	TRBV29-1	-
CASSPWGGRVRETQYF	TGTGCCAGCAGCCCCTGGGGCGGCCGAGTTAGGGAGACCCAGTACTTC	-	TRBJ2-5	TRBV5-6	-
CASSFYSPASSYEQYF	TGCGCCAGCAGCTTCTATTCGCCAGCGAGCTCCTACGAGCAGTACTTC	-	TRBJ2-7	TRBV5-1	-
CASSLEGQSSYNSPLHF	TGCGCCAGCAGCTTGGAGGGACAGAGCTCCTATAATTCACCCCTCCACTTT	TRBD1	TRBJ1-6	TRBV5-1	-
CAWTSSGANVLTF	TGTGCCTGGACTAGCTCTGGGGCCAACGTCCTGACTTTC	-	TRBJ2-6	TRBV30	-
CASSNLSGRKYF	TGTGCCAGCAGTAACCTCAGCGGGAGGAAGTACTTC	TRBD2	TRBJ2-5	TRBV6-6	once
CASSQSDSSGNTIYF	TGTGCCAGCAGCCAAAGTGACAGCTCTGGAAACACCATATATTTT	-	TRBJ1-3	TRBV3-1/TRBV3-2	-
CASSGSQGRDTGELFF	TGTGCCAGCAGTGGGTCACAGGGTCGCGACACCGGGGAGCTGTTTTTT	-	TRBJ2-2	TRBV2	-
CASSIDRGYGYTF	TGTGCCAGTAGTATAGATCGGGGTTATGGCTACACCTTC	-	TRBJ1-2	TRBV19	once
CASSLATGPNEKLFF	TGTGCCAGCAGCTTGGCCACAGGGCCTAATGAAAAACTGTTTTTT	-	TRBJ1-4	TRBV5-5	once
CASSLTGNQPQHF	TGTGCCAGCAGTTTGACAGGCAATCAGCCCCAGCATTTT	-	TRBJ1-5	TRBV12-3/TRBV12-4	-
CASSPTTAGQHQETQYF	TGTGCCAGCTCACCAACCACAGCTGGACAGCACCAAGAGACCCAGTACTTC	-	TRBJ2-5	TRBV18	-
CASSVQGEKLFF	TGCGCCAGCAGCGTACAGGGTGAAAAACTGTTTTTT	-	TRBJ1-4	TRBV5-1	-
CASSLVVSGRVDRETQYF	TGTGCCAGCAGCTTAGTGGTTAGCGGGAGAGTAGATCGGGAGACCCAGTACTTC	TRBD2	TRBJ2-5	TRBV11-2	-
CASSSSGRPSYNEQFF	TGTGCCAGCAGTTCTAGCGGGCGCCCTTCCTACAATGAGCAGTTCTTC	TRBD2	TRBJ2-1	TRBV28	-
CASSFQVLYQPQHF	TGTGCCAGCAGCTTTCAGGTCCTATATCAGCCCCAGCATTTT	-	TRBJ1-5	TRBV5-8	-
CASSQEVLTIQGGYTF	TGTGCCAGCAGCCAAGAAGTCTTGACAATTCAGGGTGGCTACACCTTC	-	TRBJ1-2	TRBV3-1/TRBV3-2	-
CAISDGDRVGTEAFF	TGTGCCATCAGTGATGGGGACAGGGTGGGCACTGAAGCTTTCTTT	TRBD1	TRBJ1-1	TRBV10-3	-
CASSLRRRGDTIYF	TGTGCCAGCAGCTTGCGACGCAGGGGTGACACCATATATTTT	-	TRBJ1-3	TRBV7-9	-
CASSRTVGLPQHF	TGTGCCAGTAGTAGGACAGTCGGCCTGCCCCAGCATTTT	-	TRBJ1-5	TRBV19	-
CASSDGQGLGLDTQYF	TGTGCCAGCAGTGATGGTCAGGGTTTAGGGCTGGATACGCAGTATTTT	-	TRBJ2-3	TRBV2	-
CASGDRVNEQFF	TGTGCCAGCGGTGACAGGGTCAATGAGCAGTTCTTC	TRBD1	TRBJ2-1	TRBV28	-
CASSQDSGLGGNTIYF	TGTGCCAGCAGCCAAGACTCAGGGTTGGGTGGAAACACCATATATTTT	-	TRBJ1-3	TRBV14	-
CASSEFGGSEQYF	TGTGCCAGCAGTGAATTTGGGGGGAGCGAGCAGTACTTC	-	TRBJ2-7	TRBV2	-
CASSLRTSGGNNEQFF	TGTGCCAGCTCACTAAGAACTAGCGGGGGAAACAATGAGCAGTTCTTC	TRBD2	TRBJ2-1	TRBV18	-
CASSEGVIAGTEAFF	TGTGCCAGCAGTGAAGGAGTGATCGCGGGGACTGAAGCTTTCTTT	-	TRBJ1-1	TRBV6-1	-
CASSTSGSRSEKLFF	TGTGCCAGTAGTACCTCAGGGTCGAGGAGTGAAAAACTGTTTTTT	-	TRBJ1-4	TRBV19	-